The present TCR beta chain was sequenced within a study of T cells in Graves' hyperthyroidism and ophthalmopathy. Notes on the study in general: Among thyroid clonotypes expanded above 0.001, most also appeared in blood.

TCR beta CDR3 sequences were amplified from RNA transcripts. Initially, a first-round RT-PCR of the TCR CDR3 employed the HTBI primer set. TCRdb re-derived calls from the multiplex PCR reads in MiXCR, one entry per CDR3 protein. The table includes some 50,000 distinct CDR3 sequences, approximately 53% detected once. Turning to this clonotype: Its matching antigen is unknown.

V gave up 5 bases and J gave up 7 bases; unmatched junction bases: 6. The germline CDR1 and CDR2 sequences are WNHNN and SYGVQD (reference sequence). The length of the CDR3 is 13 residues. This chain uses TRBV10-1 with TRBJ2-7; 9 bases agree with TRBD1. The clonotype comes from a man between 18 and 35 years old with Graves' hyperthyroidism. Sequencing was performed on peripheral blood or thyroid tissue (not recorded which). As DNA, the CDR3 is TGCGCCAGCAGTAAGACGACAGGGGGAGAGCAGTACTTC. Translated, it gives CASSKTTGGEQYF.